This T cell receptor (beta chain) was identified in a study of identical twins. Study results and caveats: Analyses of zero insertions could be partly confounded by invariant MAIT and iNKT cells.

This CDR3 spans 15 amino acids. Trimming shortened V by 2 bases and J by 2 bases, and 12 bases separated the two germline ends. TCRdb reprocessed the 5' RACE reads via MiXCR and lists one record per CDR3 protein. The data contain around 490,000 distinct CDR3 sequences, nearly 15% of them seen just once; the ten biggest clones take up roughly 0.4%. This clonotype came up a few times. Antigen unknown. This sample was shared with a second study, whose subject was yellow fever vaccine responses in identical twins.

Sequencing used CD4+ T cells sorted from blood. The clonotype originates from a woman aged 18-35 years in good health. The chain links TRBV12-3 or TRBV12-4 to TRBJ2-5; D is undetermined. The CDR3 sequence is CASSLRAVLQETQYF. Here the CDR3 DNA reads TGTGCCAGCAGTTTACGGGCGGTCTTACAAGAGACCCAGTACTTC.